The next 25 T cell receptor beta chains were all read from a single sample in a study of T cell responses to AZD1222 COVID-19 vaccine. Libraries were prepared by immunoSEQ multiplex PCR; TCRdb keeps only in-frame clonotypes and omits some of them. The sample has 150,000 to 200,000 clones, roughly 92% seen once. The sequences come from peripheral blood, collected on day 0 of AZD1222 vaccination. The receptors stem from an adult in good health.

V is TRBV7-2 and J is TRBJ1-5; no firm D call. Per the germline V gene, CDR1 is SGHTA and CDR2 is FQGNSA. V was pared by 0 bases and J by 3 bases, with 12 bases between. This CDR3 has 16 residues. The CDR3 loop reads CASSLAAGRDNQPQHF. The DNA for the CDR3 is TGTGCCAGCAGCTTAGCGGCGGGGAGAGACAATCAGCCCCAGCATTTT.

This clone was counted a single time. The rearrangement uses TRBV5-6 and TRBJ2-7; D unclear. CDR3 size: 15 residues. CDR1 is SGHDT and CDR2 is YYEEEE in the germline V gene. Trimming shortened V by 0 bases and J by 0 bases, and 10 bases separated the two germline ends. CDR3 bases: TGTGCCAGCAGCTTGGATAGGTGGCGCTCCTACGAGCAGTACTTC. Encoded protein: CASSLDRWRSYEQYF.

This chain connects TRBV5-4 to TRBJ2-2; 11 bases are a match to TRBD2. This CDR3 has 16 residues. After removal of 0 bases from V and 8 bases from J, the junction contained 6 bases not matched to a gene. Germline loops: CDR1 SGHNT, CDR2 YYREEE (reference sequence). The DNA of the CDR3 is TGTGCCAGCAGCTTGGGACTAGCGGGACCTGCAGGGGAGCTGTTTTTT. Translation gives CASSLGLAGPAGELFF.

The chain couples TRBV10-2 to TRBJ1-3; no definite D call. The length of the CDR3 is 13 residues. With 0 bases removed from V and 10 bases from J, the gap between germline ends came to 10 bases. Per germline, CDR1 WSHSY and CDR2 SAAADI. The CDR3 DNA sequence: TGCGCCAGCAGTGAGTCAGTAGGGAGTACCATATATTTT. It codes for CASSESVGSTIYF.

The gene calls are TRBV18 and TRBJ2-7; D is perhaps TRBD2 (5 bases). The germline V gene has CDR1 KGHSH and CDR2 LQKENI. V was pared by 6 bases and J by 4 bases, with 10 bases between. CDR3 length equals 12 residues. The CDR3 reads CASSPDSYEQYF. CDR3 in DNA: TGTGCCAGCTCTCCGGACTCGTACGAGCAGTACTTC.

This chain links TRBV9 with TRBJ1-1; D is undetermined. The germline V gene has CDR1 SGDLS and CDR2 YYNGEE. This CDR3 spans 15 amino acids. Trimming removed 4 bases at V and 5 bases at J, with 18 bases between. CDR3 sequence (DNA): TGTGCCAGCAGCTCCTTAGAGTGGGGAGGGACTGAAGCTTTCTTT. The encoded protein is CASSSLEWGGTEAFF. Based on the CDR3 plus reference TRBV9 and TRBJ1-1, the full variable domain is DSGVTQTPKHLITATGQRVTLRCSPRSGDLSVYWYQQSLDQGLQFLIQYYNGEERAKGNILERFSAQQFPDLHSELNLSSLELGDSALYFCASSSLEWGGTEAFFGQGTRLTVV.

The rearrangement joins TRBV29-1 to TRBJ1-6, with D perhaps matching TRBD1 (5 bases). The CDR3 covers 14 residues. Germline CDR1 and CDR2: SQVTM and ANQGSEA. V was clipped by 7 bases and J by 7 bases, with 17 bases between them. In DNA, the CDR3 is TGCAGCGGCGAAAGGGGCGATGGGAATTCACCCCTCCACTTT. Translation: CSGERGDGNSPLHF. Full variable domain (missing parts from reference TRBV29-1 and TRBJ1-6): SAVISQKPSRDICQRGTSLTIQCQVDSQVTMMFWYRQQPGQSLTLIATANQGSEATYESGFVIDKFPISRPNLTFSTLTVSNMSPEDSSIYLCSGERGDGNSPLHFGNGTRLTVT.

The chain is built from TRBV5-1 and TRBJ1-3, with D possibly TRBD1 on 6 matching bases. V shed 4 bases and J shed 4 bases, with 15 bases lying between them. The germline V gene encodes CDR1 SGHRS and CDR2 YFSETQ. The CDR3 spans 15 residues. CDR3 sequence reads: CASSRQQGSGNTIYF. The CDR3 DNA follows: TGCGCCAGCAGCCGGCAACAGGGCTCGGGAAACACCATATATTTT.

This sequence joins TRBV6-1 and TRBJ2-5, with TRBD2 as a possible D gene (7 bases). CDR3 length: 18 amino acids. Trimming took off 1 base at V and 2 bases at J, with 20 bases between the two ends. Germline CDR1 is MNHNS and CDR2 is SASEGT. The CDR3 DNA reads as TGTGCCAGCAGTGAAGTTGTATCGGGGGGCGTTAAGCAAGAGACCCAGTACTTC. Protein sequence: CASSEVVSGGVKQETQYF.

This clone was observed a single time. The chain is built from TRBV6-1 and TRBJ2-1; tentatively, D is TRBD1 or TRBD2 (5 bases each). The CDR3 runs to 14 residues. Trimming took 10 bases from V and 6 from J, leaving 19 bases between them. The germline V gene encodes CDR1 MNHNS and CDR2 SASEGT. The CDR3, as DNA: TGTGCCACGTCCAGGAGGTCCGGGACCAATGAGCAGTTCTTC. Translating it yields CATSRRSGTNEQFF.

The chain has TRBV18 and TRBJ1-6; D possibly corresponds to TRBD1 (6 bases). Trimming stripped 6 bases from V and 5 bases from J, with 14 bases between. The length of the CDR3 is 15 residues. CDR1 and CDR2 (germline): KGHSH, LQKENI. CDR3 coding DNA: TGTGCCAGCTCCGGTTCGTACAGGGATAATTCACCCCTCCACTTT. Translation: CASSGSYRDNSPLHF.

This chain links TRBV28 with TRBJ1-1; D remains ambiguous. V gave up 3 bases and J gave up 0 bases, with 14 bases separating them. The germline V gene encodes CDR1 MDHEN and CDR2 SYDVKM. The CDR3 has 16 residues. CDR3 sequence: CASSFTPGRLNTEAFF. In DNA, the CDR3 is TGTGCCAGCAGTTTTACCCCTGGGAGATTGAACACTGAAGCTTTCTTT.

The CDR3 sequence is CASSSPTSGTHNEQFF. The CDR3 DNA follows: TGTGCCAGCAGTTCTCCTACTAGCGGGACCCACAATGAGCAGTTCTTC. The chain uses TRBV6-6 and TRBJ2-1; 10 bases are shared with TRBD2. Germline CDR1 reads MNHNY; CDR2 reads SVGAGI (reference sequence). V lost 4 bases to trimming and J lost 5 bases; unmatched junction nucleotides: 8. The CDR3 covers 16 residues.

This clone was counted a single time. The CDR3 reads CAMGSGNTIYF. Here the CDR3 DNA reads TGTGCCATGGGGTCTGGAAACACCATATATTTT. The chain couples TRBV2 to TRBJ1-3; no reliable D call. Germline-derived CDR1 and CDR2 are SNHLY and FYNNEI. The CDR3 is 11 amino acids. The V end lost 10 bases, the J end lost 1 base, and 5 bases lay between the germline ends.

The chain employs TRBV12-3 or TRBV12-4 and TRBJ1-2, with 9 bases fitting TRBD1. With V trimmed by 6 bases and J by 8 bases, 7 bases remained unmatched. The CDR3 consists of 13 residues. The CDR3: CASRGQGMSGYTF. The CDR3 nucleotides are TGTGCCAGCAGGGGACAGGGAATGAGCGGCTACACCTTC.

The chain combines TRBV11-2 with TRBJ1-2, with unresolved D. The CDR3 is 18 residues long. Trimming shortened V by 4 bases and J by 0 bases, and 21 bases separated the two germline ends. The germline V gene has CDR1 SGHAT and CDR2 FQNNGV. The CDR3 DNA reads as TGTGCCAGCAGCTCAATCCGACACGGGCCCCAATCTAACTATGGCTACACCTTC. Translation: CASSSIRHGPQSNYGYTF.

V gene TRBV6-2 or TRBV6-3 combines with J gene TRBJ1-2, with TRBD1 identical over 10 bases. Germline lookup yields CDR1 MNHEY and CDR2 SVGEGT. The CDR3 is made up of 15 amino acids. V was clipped by 5 bases and J by 4 bases; unmatched bases: 7. The CDR3 DNA reads TGTGCCAGCAGTAACAAGGGACAGGGGATCTATGGCTACACCTTC. Translation gives CASSNKGQGIYGYTF.

The CDR3 spells CANKGAWDYGYTF. The CDR3 nucleotides are TGTGCCAACAAAGGGGCTTGGGACTATGGCTACACCTTC. V is TRBV5-8 and J is TRBJ1-2; tentative D call: TRBD1 (5 bases). The V gene lost 9 bases and the J gene lost 3 bases, with 15 bases spanning the gap. Germline-derived CDR1 and CDR2 are SGHTS and YDEGEE. The CDR3 runs to 13 residues.

This chain connects TRBV6-5 to TRBJ1-2; weak D call: TRBD1 (6 bases). This CDR3 has 13 residues. With 2 bases removed from V and 6 bases from J, the gap between germline ends came to 10 bases. Germline CDR1 reads MNHEY; CDR2 reads SVGAGI. CDR3 loop: CASSYRGAHGYTF. CDR3 in DNA: TGTGCCAGCAGTTACCGGGGGGCCCATGGCTACACCTTC.

The chain couples TRBV19 to TRBJ1-5; D possibly corresponds to TRBD1 (6 bases). The CDR3 is made up of 18 amino acids. CDR1 is LNHDA and CDR2 is SQIVND in the germline V gene (reference sequence). V was cut by 1 base and J by 0 bases, with 16 bases left in between. The CDR3 region is CASSIAPVQGYSNQPQHF. CDR3 bases: TGTGCCAGTAGTATAGCCCCCGTACAGGGATATAGCAATCAGCCCCAGCATTTT.

This clone is a singleton in its sample. The chain uses TRBV5-4 and TRBJ1-6; D gene unclear. The V and J ends lost 5 bases and 5 bases respectively, with 17 bases between them. This CDR3 is 16 amino acids long. The germline gives CDR1 SGHNT, CDR2 YYREEE (reference sequence). CDR3 protein: CASSEGNRLHNSPLHF. CDR3 coding DNA: TGTGCCAGCAGTGAGGGAAACAGACTCCATAATTCACCCCTCCACTTT.

The chain combines TRBV6-6 with TRBJ1-5, with D perhaps matching TRBD1 (6 bases). CDR1 is MNHNY and CDR2 is SVGAGI in the germline V gene (reference sequence). The CDR3 extends over 15 amino acids. The ends were cut back, 1 base at V and 7 bases at J, with 14 bases in the middle. CDR3 DNA sequence: TGTGCCAGCAGTTACTTAAGGGGGGAGAGGCAGCCCCAGCATTTT. Its protein product is CASSYLRGERQPQHF.

The chain uses TRBV7-9 and TRBJ1-1; D gene uncertain. The CDR3 covers 17 residues. V lost 1 base and J lost 5, with 20 bases in between. CDR1 is SEHNR and CDR2 is FQNEAQ in the germline V gene (reference sequence). DNA of the CDR3: TGTGCCAGCAGCTTAGGGACGGGCTATGGATACTCTACTGAAGCTTTCTTT. Translating it yields CASSLGTGYGYSTEAFF. Variable domain in full (rest from reference TRBV7-9 and TRBJ1-1): DTGVSQNPRHKITKRGQNVTFRCDPISEHNRLYWYRQTLGQGPEFLTYFQNEAQLEKSRLLSDRFSAERPKGSFSTLEIQRTEQGDSAMYLCASSLGTGYGYSTEAFFGQGTRLTVV.

V usage is TRBV5-5 and J usage is TRBJ1-1; D unresolved. The V end lost 0 bases, the J end lost 8 bases, and 5 bases lay between the germline ends. The CDR3 runs to 11 residues. Germline-derived CDR1 and CDR2 are SGHKS and YYEKEE (reference sequence). CDR3 protein: CASSLGAEAFF. The CDR3 nucleotides read TGTGCCAGCAGCTTGGGGGCAGAAGCTTTCTTT. The variable domain in full, completed from reference TRBV5-5 and TRBJ1-1, reads DAGVTQSPTHLIKTRGQQVTLRCSPISGHKSVSWYQQVLGQGPQFIFQYYEKEERGRGNFPDRFSARQFPNYSSELNVNALLLGDSALYLCASSLGAEAFFGQGTRLTVV.

CDR3 region: CASSYNTRRSVYGYTF. CDR3 DNA: TGTGCCAGCAGTTACAATACAAGGAGGAGTGTCTATGGCTACACCTTC. The rearrangement links TRBV6-5 to TRBJ1-2, with D hard to call. There are 16 residues in the CDR3. The V end lost 2 bases, the J end lost 4 bases, and 17 bases lay between the germline ends. Germline CDR1 reads MNHEY; CDR2 reads SVGAGI.